Listed below are T cell receptor beta chains from one sample, sequenced in a study of T cell responses to AZD1222 COVID-19 vaccine. The protocol was immunoSEQ multiplex PCR, while the TCRdb copy is restricted to in-frame clones and leaves out a portion. The data contain some 140,000 clones, approximately 90% of them singletons. Source: peripheral blood, taken on day 0 of AZD1222 vaccination. The receptors stem from an adult in good health. CDR3s include the opening cysteine and the closing phenylalanine or tryptophan. A D gene is named only where the DNA matches it firmly. Clone size is not always given. Where it is, it says once, few, many or a class for expanded clones.

D gene,J gene,V gene,clone size,CDR3 protein,CDR3 DNA
-,TRBJ2-1,TRBV11-2,-,CASSWSLYEQFF,TGTGCCAGCAGCTGGAGTCTGTATGAGCAGTTCTTC
-,TRBJ1-2,TRBV10-1,-,CASSENVGGYTF,TGCGCCAGCAGTGAGAACGTTGGTGGCTACACCTTC
TRBD1,TRBJ1-2,TRBV5-1,-,CASELGFDREGGYTF,TGCGCCAGCGAGCTGGGTTTCGACAGGGAAGGGGGCTACACCTTC
-,TRBJ2-2,TRBV7-7,-,CASSPTTPAGGTGELFF,TGTGCCAGCAGCCCTACAACCCCCGCCGGCGGCACCGGGGAGCTGTTTTTT
TRBD1,TRBJ2-7,TRBV3-1/TRBV3-2,once,CASSQEWRQGNYEQYF,TGTGCCAGCAGCCAAGAGTGGAGACAGGGGAATTACGAGCAGTACTTC
-,TRBJ1-5,TRBV19,-,CASSDAGVGTQPQHF,TGTGCCAGTTCAGACGCGGGGGTCGGGACTCAGCCCCAGCATTTT
TRBD2,TRBJ2-1,TRBV28,-,CASSTRTSGYNEQFF,TGTGCCAGCAGTACCCGGACTAGCGGATACAATGAGCAGTTCTTC
-,TRBJ1-1,TRBV6-2/TRBV6-3,-,CASSYRTSYTEAFF,TGTGCCAGCAGTTACAGGACATCTTACACTGAAGCTTTCTTT
TRBD1,TRBJ1-2,TRBV28,-,CASTSFGTGPYGYTF,TGTGCCAGCACGTCCTTCGGGACAGGGCCGTATGGCTACACCTTC
TRBD2,TRBJ2-7,TRBV4-2,-,CASSPYSGGGNYEQYF,TGTGCCAGCAGCCCATATAGCGGGGGGGGAAACTACGAGCAGTACTTC